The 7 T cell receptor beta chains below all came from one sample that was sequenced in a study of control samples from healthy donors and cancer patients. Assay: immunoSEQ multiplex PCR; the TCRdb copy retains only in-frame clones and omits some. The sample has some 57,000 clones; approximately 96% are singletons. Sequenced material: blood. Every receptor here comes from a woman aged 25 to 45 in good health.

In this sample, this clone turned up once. The CDR3 reads CASSDLMNTEAFF. The CDR3, as DNA: TGTGCCAGCAGCGATCTCATGAACACTGAAGCTTTCTTT. The chain links TRBV7-9 to TRBJ1-1; D is uncertain. This CDR3 comprises 13 residues. The germline CDR1 and CDR2 sequences are SEHNR and FQNEAQ (reference sequence). Deletions cut 5 bases from V and 0 bases from J, with 7 bases between. The full variable domain, completed using reference TRBV7-9 and TRBJ1-1, is DTGVSQNPRHKITKRGQNVTFRCDPISEHNRLYWYRQTLGQGPEFLTYFQNEAQLEKSRLLSDRFSAERPKGSFSTLEIQRTEQGDSAMYLCASSDLMNTEAFFGQGTRLTVV.

The CDR3 spells CAWSVPGGTSTDTQYF. The CDR3 DNA follows: TGTGCCTGGAGTGTACCCGGCGGTACTAGCACAGATACGCAGTATTTT. This chain uses TRBV30 with TRBJ2-3; D gene unclear. Germline values: CDR1 GTSNPN, CDR2 SVGIG (reference sequence). The CDR3 is 16 amino acids. V gave up 0 bases and J gave up 0 bases, with 13 bases separating them.

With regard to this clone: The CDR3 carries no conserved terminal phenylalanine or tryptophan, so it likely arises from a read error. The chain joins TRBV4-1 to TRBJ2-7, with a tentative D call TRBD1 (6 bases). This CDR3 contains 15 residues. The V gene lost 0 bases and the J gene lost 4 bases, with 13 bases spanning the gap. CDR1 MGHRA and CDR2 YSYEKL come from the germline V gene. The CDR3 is CASSQEELGGYEQYL. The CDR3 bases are TGCGCCAGCAGCCAAGAGGAGTTAGGGGGTTACGAGCAGTACCTC.

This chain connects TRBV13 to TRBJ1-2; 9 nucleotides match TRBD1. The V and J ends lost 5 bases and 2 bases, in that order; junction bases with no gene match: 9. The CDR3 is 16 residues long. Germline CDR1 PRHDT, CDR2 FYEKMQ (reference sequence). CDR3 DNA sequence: TGTGCCAGCAGCGCGGTAACCGGGACAGGGAACTATGGCTACACCTTC. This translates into CASSAVTGTGNYGYTF.

The CDR3 DNA reads as TGTGCCAGCAGCCAAGAGGGGGTAGGCGAGCAGTACTTC. Amino acid sequence: CASSQEGVGEQYF. The gene calls are TRBV3-1 (or the pseudogene TRBV3-2) and TRBJ2-7; D might be TRBD1 or TRBD2, each matching 5 bases. CDR3 length: 13 residues. The germline gives CDR1 LGHDT, CDR2 YNNKEL (reference sequence). The V and J ends lost 0 bases and 6 bases respectively, with 9 bases between them.

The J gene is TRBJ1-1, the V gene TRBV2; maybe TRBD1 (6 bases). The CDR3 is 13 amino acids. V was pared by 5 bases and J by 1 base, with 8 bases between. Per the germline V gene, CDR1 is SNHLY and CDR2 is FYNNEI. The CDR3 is CASSNRANTEAFF. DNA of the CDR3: TGTGCCAGCAGTAACAGGGCGAACACTGAAGCTTTCTTT.

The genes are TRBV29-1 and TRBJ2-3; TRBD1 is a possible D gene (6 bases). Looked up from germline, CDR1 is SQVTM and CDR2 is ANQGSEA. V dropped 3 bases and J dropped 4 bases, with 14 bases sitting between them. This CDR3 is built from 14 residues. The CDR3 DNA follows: TGCAGCGTTGATGAACAGGGTATCTCAGATACGCAGTATTTT. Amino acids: CSVDEQGISDTQYF.